This is a list of T cell receptor beta chains from one sample in a study of blood T cells in healthy people across ages. TCRdb used MiXCR to reprocess the 5' RACE reads, holding one entry per CDR3 protein. Of about 640,000 distinct CDR3 sequences listed, around 54% are singletons. The sequenced sample consisted of blood. The receptors shown here come from a man aged 55-75 years in good health. Each CDR3 is given with its conserved first and last residue. A D gene is named only where the DNA matches it firmly. Expanded clones get a size class; other rows say once, few or many, or leave the size out.

>-|TRBV11-2|TRBJ1-1|-
TGTGCCAGCAGCTTGGCGGTGGTGAACACTGAAGCTTTCTTT
CASSLAVVNTEAFF
>-|TRBV6-6|TRBJ1-4|-
TGTGCCAGCAGTACCCCGCGGGGGACTAATGAAAAACTGTTTTTT
CASSTPRGTNEKLFF
>once|TRBV18|TRBJ1-1|TRBD1
TGTGCCAGCTCACCGACAGGGGCGTCGTCGGCTTTCTTT
CASSPTGASSAFF
>many|TRBV7-2|TRBJ1-5|-
TGTGCCAGCAGCTTAGTCGAGAATAGCAATCAGCCCCAGCATTTT
CASSLVENSNQPQHF
>-|TRBV6-1|TRBJ1-2|-
TGTGCCAGCATAGAGGGCGCGGTTAACTATGGCTACACCTTC
CASIEGAVNYGYTF
>-|TRBV4-2|TRBJ1-2|-
TGTGCCAGCAGCCAAGACCGGTGGGGCTACACCTTC
CASSQDRWGYTF
>many|TRBV5-1|TRBJ1-1|-
TGCGCCAGCGGAAAACAGGGTTATCCTGAAGCTTTCTTT
CASGKQGYPEAFF
>few|TRBV3-1|TRBJ2-1|TRBD1
TGTGCCAGCAAAGGACAGGGGGCGTACAATGAGCAGTTCTTC
CASKGQGAYNEQFF
>-|TRBV10-3|TRBJ2-5|-
TGTGCCATCAGTGATCTGGGGGCGCATGAGACCCAGTACTTC
CAISDLGAHETQYF
>-|TRBV7-9|TRBJ2-5|-
TGTGCCAGCAGCTTATTGAGGACTACCGAGGAGACCCAGTACTTC
CASSLLRTTEETQYF
>-|TRBV5-1|TRBJ1-6|-
TGCGCCAGCAGCTGGCCCGGGGCACCCCTCCACTTT
CASSWPGAPLHF
>few|TRBV7-8|TRBJ2-3|TRBD1
TGTGCCAGCAGCCCCAGGGGGCGCGGCACAGATACGCAGTATTTT
CASSPRGRGTDTQYF
>once|TRBV5-1|TRBJ2-5|TRBD1
TGCGCCAGCAGCTTTCAGGGGGCGCGTAGGGAGACCCAGTACTTC
CASSFQGARRETQYF
>-|TRBV2|TRBJ1-2|-
TGTGCCAGCGGACGGACGCGGGATGGCTACACCTTC
CASGRTRDGYTF
>-|TRBV4-2|TRBJ1-1|-
TGTGCCAGCAGCCAAGGGCAGAGGAACACTGAAGCTTTCTTT
CASSQGQRNTEAFF
>few|TRBV5-1|TRBJ2-1|-
TGCGCCAGCACCGGGGCTGGCAATGAGCAGTTCTTC
CASTGAGNEQFF
>once|TRBV7-9|TRBJ2-3|-
TGTGCCAGCAGCTTCAACGGGGAAGTGAATACGCAGTATTTT
CASSFNGEVNTQYF
>once|TRBV10-3|TRBJ2-2|TRBD1
TGTGCCATCAGGCAGGGGGCAAACACCGGGGAGCTGTTTTTT
CAIRQGANTGELFF